This TCR beta chain was identified in a study of Graves' ophthalmopathy and Graves' hyperthyroidism. The study, taken as a whole, reports: The study's model predicted ophthalmopathy progression at about 64% sensitivity and approximately 78% specificity. Most expanded thyroid clonotypes above 0.001 frequency also appeared in blood.

This clonotype was picked up many times. The antigen is undetermined. Ophthalmopathy not arising within 18 months of follow-up defined hyperthyroidism as stable. V was trimmed by 3 bases and J by 3 bases, leaving 21 bases between them. The CDR3 runs 16 residues. Per the germline V gene, CDR1 is DFQATT and CDR2 is SNEGSKA (reference sequence). The TCR beta CDR3 regions underwent amplification from RNA transcripts. The authors performed first-round RT-PCR with HTBI primers and then a second-round multiplex PCR. From the multiplex PCR reads, TCRdb called clonotypes with MiXCR, one entry per CDR3 protein. The sample holds hundreds of thousands of distinct CDR3 sequences, 21% seen once.

V gene TRBV20-1 combines with J gene TRBJ2-7; possible D gene TRBD2, 7 bases. The TCR was taken from a woman between 18 and 29 years old with stable Graves' hyperthyroidism. Input material: peripheral blood. The CDR3 coding sequence is TGCAGTGCTAGCTTGGCGGGGGCCCCTTGGGGCTACGAGCAGTACTTC. Its translation is CSASLAGAPWGYEQYF.